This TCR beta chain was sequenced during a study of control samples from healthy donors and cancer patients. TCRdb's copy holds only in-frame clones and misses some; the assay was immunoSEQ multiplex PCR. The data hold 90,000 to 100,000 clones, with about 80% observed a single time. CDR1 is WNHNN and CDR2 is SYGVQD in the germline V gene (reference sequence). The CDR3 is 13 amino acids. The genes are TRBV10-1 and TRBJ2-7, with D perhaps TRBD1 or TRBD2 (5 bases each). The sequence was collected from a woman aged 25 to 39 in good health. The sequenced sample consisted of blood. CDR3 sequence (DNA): TGCGCAACGGGACGGCAGGGTCGAAACGAGCAGTACTTC. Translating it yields CATGRQGRNEQYF.